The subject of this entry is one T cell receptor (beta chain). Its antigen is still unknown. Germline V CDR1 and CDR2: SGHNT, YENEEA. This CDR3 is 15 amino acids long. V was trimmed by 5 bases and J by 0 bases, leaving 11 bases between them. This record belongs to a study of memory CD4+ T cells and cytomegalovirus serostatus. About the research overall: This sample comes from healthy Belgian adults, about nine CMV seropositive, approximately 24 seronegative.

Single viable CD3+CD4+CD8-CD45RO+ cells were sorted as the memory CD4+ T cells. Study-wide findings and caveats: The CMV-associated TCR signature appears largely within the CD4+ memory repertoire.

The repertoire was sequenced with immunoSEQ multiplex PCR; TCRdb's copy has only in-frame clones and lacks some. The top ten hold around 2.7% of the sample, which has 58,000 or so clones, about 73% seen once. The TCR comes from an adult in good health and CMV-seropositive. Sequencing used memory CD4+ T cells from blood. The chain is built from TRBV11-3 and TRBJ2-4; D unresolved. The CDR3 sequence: CASSPLGIAKNIQYF. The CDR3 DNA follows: TGTGCCAGCAGCCCACTCGGAATAGCCAAAAACATTCAGTACTTC.